The clone carrying this T cell receptor beta chain was counted ten times or more. Its matching antigen is unknown. Time point here: newly diagnosed GD, antithyroid drugs for less than 3 months. PBMC RNA was the source of the TCR library. The peripheral blood volume drawn was 8 to 9.5 milliliters, and it was collected into EDTA tubes. The data originate from a study of regulatory T cells in long-lasting Graves disease. Study-level findings and limits: Thyroid tissue was not sampled; only peripheral blood was.

Arm-PCR with iRepertoire HTBI primers amplified the CDR3 regions for these TCR beta libraries. Study processing details: Samples collectively showed some 65 TRBV and about 15 TRBJ segments. TCRdb ran MiXCR on the multiplex PCR reads and lists one entry per CDR3 protein. The V and J calls and clone size come from TCRdb's table, not from the authors' own analysis. The sample shows 580,000 or so distinct CDR3 sequences, around 15% of them seen only once. Another study also made use of these data, one on T cells in Graves' hyperthyroidism and ophthalmopathy. That publication notes: Most clonotypes expanded in thyroid above 0.001 were likewise present in blood.

The receptor was derived from a man between 18 and 35 years old with Graves disease. This sample comprised peripheral blood mononuclear cells (PBMCs), obtained at new diagnosis, from a patient treated with antithyroid drugs.

This CDR3 reads CASSPGPSGNNEQFF. CDR3 nucleotide sequence: TGTGCCAGCAGCCCGGGGCCTAGCGGGAACAATGAGCAGTTCTTC. The chain uses TRBV7-9 and TRBJ2-1; 9 positions agree with TRBD2. The CDR3 totals 15 residues. The ends lost 5 bases at V and 5 bases at J; junction bases unmatched: 7. Germline values: CDR1 SEHNR, CDR2 FQNEAQ (reference sequence). Using reference TRBV7-9 and TRBJ2-1 for the parts outside the CDR3, the full variable domain is DTGVSQNPRHKITKRGQNVTFRCDPISEHNRLYWYRQTLGQGPEFLTYFQNEAQLEKSRLLSDRFSAERPKGSFSTLEIQRTEQGDSAMYLCASSPGPSGNNEQFFGPGTRLTVL.